This T cell receptor beta chain was sequenced during a study of blood T cells in healthy people across ages. Study-level background: Template switching retrieved approximately one barcoded beta molecule for each two T cells. Study results and caveats: Changes seen in expanded clonotypes were possibly confounded by donor CMV status left unknown.

Germline V lookup: CDR1 SQVTM, CDR2 ANQGSEA. The length of the CDR3 is 14 residues. Details on this clonotype: Its antigen is currently unknown.

A second PCR, run for about 7 to 12 cycles, used a sample-barcoded 5' primer plus a J-beta primer mix. Any given sample supplied a minimum of 3 million CDR3-containing paired-end reads. TCRdb called the 5' RACE reads again in MiXCR, with one record for every CDR3 protein. The sample consists of more than 800,000 distinct CDR3 sequences, 45% of them appearing once. This receptor was obtained from a woman aged 60-70 years in good health. The chain has TRBV29-1 and TRBJ2-1, with 10 bases fitting TRBD2. Specimen: blood. CDR3 sequence: CSIQGWLAGAEQFF. The DNA for the CDR3 is TGCAGTATCCAAGGATGGCTAGCGGGAGCTGAGCAGTTCTTC.